The clone carrying this TCR beta chain was observed a handful of times. This sample stems from a study of blood T cell repertoires in COVID-19. For the study at large: Whether acute or convalescent, the COVID-19 samples came from the United States, Italy and Spain. From T cells, B-cell-depleted T cells, or PBMCs came the material, which was cDNA or gDNA.

Germline V CDR1 and CDR2: SGHDN, FVKESK. The CDR3 is made up of 16 amino acids. V shed 0 bases and J shed 8 bases, with 17 bases lying between them. Original processing methods: Researchers report that nucleated cell counts were estimated from reference gene primer amplification. Measured with immunoSEQ multiplex PCR; TCRdb has only the in-frame clones, and not every one. V, J and clone size are taken as reported in that table, and D and trimming were inferred from the DNA itself. The data contain fewer than 65,000 clones, 79% of them singletons. Specimen: peripheral blood. V usage is TRBV14 and J usage is TRBJ2-1; the D gene is possibly TRBD2 (5 bases). The sequence came from a man in his 70s with acute or convalescent COVID-19. The CDR3 nucleotides read TGTGCCAGCAGCCAAGAGTCCAGCGGAGGTCGTGATGAGCAGTTCTTC. Translated: CASSQESSGGRDEQFF.